This TCR beta chain was recovered during a study of CD8+CD57+ T cells in acquired aplastic anemia. Germline V gene lookup returns CDR1 DFQATT and CDR2 SNEGSKA (reference sequence). The CDR3 loop spans 10 amino acids. Between the trimmed V and J ends, which lost 6 bases and 4 bases, there was a span of 6 bases. Both TCR beta VDJ combination and CDR3 sequence profiling were carried out. Genomic DNA was the template for this profiling. Each CDR3 protein is one row after TCRdb ran MiXCR on the reads. Here the sample spans some 120,000 distinct CDR3 sequences, approximately 40% being singletons. Many counts were recorded for this clonotype. For sequencing, patients were chosen who had shown expansion of CD8+CD57+ cells by flow cytometry.

This TCR was sampled from a human donor with aplastic anemia. This chain connects TRBV20-1 to TRBJ1-2; D gene ambiguous. Sequenced sample: sorted CD4+, CD8+, or CD8+CD57+ T cells (not recorded which) from PBMCs. The DNA of the CDR3 is TGCAGTGCCCCTTCCTATGGCTACACCTTC. Its translation is CSAPSYGYTF.